This paragraph covers one T cell receptor (beta chain) sequence. With a much larger clone just one base away, this may be a read error. TCRdb keeps only in-frame clones here, not all; method: immunoSEQ multiplex PCR. The table lists under 250,000 clones, more than 75% of them singletons. Patients at the Seattle site were enrolled during active infection and followed longitudinally. The data stem from a study of blood T cell repertoires in COVID-19. Per germline, CDR1 MNHNY and CDR2 SVGAGI (reference sequence). The V gene end was trimmed by 6 bases and the J gene end by 1 base; junction bases not matched to a gene: 5. The CDR3 is made up of 14 amino acids.

This TCR came from a woman aged 40 to 55 with COVID-19, enrolled during active disease. The specimen was peripheral blood. The chain recombines TRBV6-6 with TRBJ2-7; 8 bases are shared with TRBD1. CDR3 bases: TGTGCCAGCAGCTCCGGGACAGGATCCTACGAGCAGTACTTC. Translated: CASSSGTGSYEQYF.